A selection of T cell receptor beta chains follows, all from one sample in a study of cytomegalovirus exposure and HLA in healthy donors. Libraries were prepared by immunoSEQ multiplex PCR; TCRdb keeps only in-frame clonotypes and omits some of them. Of about 250,000 clones listed, 72% are singletons. Sequenced: PBMCs. The origin of the receptors is a female donor in good health and CMV-seronegative. Each CDR3 is given with its conserved first and last residue. The order of the fields is J gene, V gene, CDR3 protein.

TRBJ2-1	TRBV5-6	CASSLLRENHNEQFF
TRBJ2-5	TRBV2	CASRGGGETQYF
TRBJ2-1	TRBV19	CASALGAGAYNEQFF
TRBJ1-1	TRBV7-9	CASSLVERGEAFF
TRBJ2-3	TRBV2	CASSAPLDTQYF
TRBJ2-2	TRBV4-2	CASSQGLAGYTGELFF
TRBJ1-1	TRBV5-1	CASSLSLMNTEAFF
TRBJ2-7	TRBV29-1	CSVGGIRGYEQYF
TRBJ2-3	TRBV21-1	CASRYAGFHQDTQYF
TRBJ2-7	TRBV7-3	CASSLLAGGGGEQYF
TRBJ2-7	TRBV7-9	CASSLGGLPLGQYF
TRBJ2-3	TRBV6-4	CASSEGTSGSLDTQYF
TRBJ2-1	TRBV11-3	CASSLDRTGWIF